This is a list of T cell receptor beta chains from one sample in a study of shared clonotypes between healthy human individuals. Data came from immunoSEQ multiplex PCR; TCRdb stores just in-frame clones and leaves some out. The sample contains about 2 million clones, around 96% of which appear only once. The material sequenced was naive CD8+ T cells sorted from blood. The receptor set was obtained from a young man in good health. CDR3s include the opening cysteine and the closing phenylalanine or tryptophan.

j_gene: TRBJ2-3
v_gene: TRBV13
CDR3aa: CASSLALAGDLDTQYF

j_gene: TRBJ1-1
v_gene: TRBV6-1
CDR3aa: CASRVMNTEAFF

j_gene: TRBJ1-3
v_gene: TRBV4-3
CDR3aa: CASSQTAPAGNTIYF

j_gene: TRBJ2-5
v_gene: TRBV13
CDR3aa: CASSGSTGSGETQYF

j_gene: TRBJ2-3
v_gene: TRBV27
CDR3aa: CASSFSPGWDTQYF

j_gene: TRBJ2-7
v_gene: TRBV9
CDR3aa: CASSGAPSGVYEQYF

j_gene: TRBJ1-4
v_gene: TRBV10-3
CDR3aa: CAATGGPNEKLFF

j_gene: TRBJ1-1
v_gene: TRBV4-2
CDR3aa: CASSPRTGSEAFF

j_gene: TRBJ2-2
v_gene: TRBV7-6
CDR3aa: CASSSGQGELFF

j_gene: TRBJ2-7
v_gene: TRBV5-4
CDR3aa: CASSWGTPAPYEQYF

j_gene: TRBJ2-5
v_gene: TRBV10-2
CDR3aa: CASAGQLGRSQETQYF

j_gene: TRBJ2-7
v_gene: TRBV7-8
CDR3aa: CASSFSSTYEQYF

j_gene: TRBJ2-7
v_gene: TRBV27
CDR3aa: CASSLSPGGFYEQYF

j_gene: TRBJ2-1
v_gene: TRBV7-9
CDR3aa: CASGTSGLWEQFF

j_gene: TRBJ2-1
v_gene: TRBV28
CDR3aa: CASSLQGSLHEQFF

j_gene: TRBJ2-2
v_gene: TRBV7-6
CDR3aa: CASSLELGLAVELFF

j_gene: TRBJ2-5
v_gene: TRBV19
CDR3aa: CASSIRDRGETQYF

j_gene: TRBJ2-5
v_gene: TRBV7-2
CDR3aa: CASSLPGRKTQYF

j_gene: TRBJ1-4
v_gene: TRBV10-3
CDR3aa: CAISESGRGQEKLFF

j_gene: TRBJ1-1
v_gene: TRBV6-5
CDR3aa: CASSYSIEGEGVF